This T cell receptor (beta chain) was sequenced in a study of blood T cell repertoires in COVID-19. Clones were sequenced by immunoSEQ multiplex PCR, and TCRdb holds only the in-frame ones, with some missing. The table has some 270,000 clones, roughly 84% seen once. CDR3 length: 15 amino acids. V lost 5 bases, J lost 5 bases, and 7 bases stayed unmatched. Germline V gives CDR1 SGHAT, CDR2 FQNNGV. The chain carries TRBV11-2 and TRBJ1-5, with 9 bases lining up with TRBD1. Sequencing was carried out using peripheral blood. This clonotype was sampled from a person aged 70 to 85 with COVID-19, enrolled during active disease. CDR3 amino acids: CASSLGQGAHQPQHF. CDR3 coding DNA: TGTGCCAGCAGCCTGGGACAGGGTGCTCATCAGCCCCAGCATTTT.